This is a list of T cell receptor beta chains from one sample in a study of cytomegalovirus exposure and HLA in healthy donors. Here immunoSEQ multiplex PCR was the method, and the copy in TCRdb shows in-frame clones only, minus some. The table has 110,000 to 150,000 clones, 80% to 85% seen once. The sample was PBMCs. The receptors come from a male donor in good health and CMV-seronegative. Both conserved end residues are part of each CDR3. D genes are given only for firm matches. Where a row states a size, it is once, few, many or the class of an expanded clone; other rows omit it.

v_call	clone_size	j_call	d_call	cdr3_nt	cdr3_aa
TRBV11-1	NA	TRBJ1-2	TRBD1	TGTGCCAGCAGCCAACAGGGGGGCTATGGCTACACCTTC	CASSQQGGYGYTF
TRBV12-1	NA	TRBJ1-1	NA	TGTGCCAGCCGAAACCAGGGATTGAACACTGAAGCTTTCTTT	CASRNQGLNTEAFF
TRBV19	NA	TRBJ1-5	NA	TGTGCCAGTAGTGGAGGACTTTGGGGCAATCAGCCCCAGCATTTT	CASSGGLWGNQPQHF
TRBV11-1	NA	TRBJ2-7	TRBD2	TGTGCCAGCAGCACTGATGGGACTAGCGGAATCTACGAGCAGTACTTC	CASSTDGTSGIYEQYF
TRBV5-1	NA	TRBJ1-3	NA	TGCGCCAGCAGCTTGCACCTACAGGTGAACTCTGGAAACACCATATATTTT	CASSLHLQVNSGNTIYF
TRBV27	NA	TRBJ1-1	NA	TGTGCCAGCAGTTTGGGTGCAGGGAGGACTGAAGCTTTCTTT	CASSLGAGRTEAFF
TRBV5-1	NA	TRBJ2-5	NA	TGCGCCAGCAGCTTTCAGGTTGGGCAAGAGACCCAGTACTTC	CASSFQVGQETQYF
TRBV28	NA	TRBJ1-1	NA	TGTGCCAGCACTAACTCGGCTGAAGCTTTCTTT	CASTNSAEAFF
TRBV5-4	NA	TRBJ2-1	TRBD2	TGTGCCAGCAGCTTGGCCTACCAGGGACTAGCGGGAGATTGGAGGGATGAGCAGTTCTTC	CASSLAYQGLAGDWRDEQFF
TRBV5-5	NA	TRBJ1-4	NA	TGTGCCAGCAGCTTGTGGGGGGACGAAAAACTGTTTTTT	CASSLWGDEKLFF
TRBV14	NA	TRBJ1-1	NA	TGTGCCAGCAGCCAAGTTGCCAGGGGATATACTGAAGCTTTCTTT	CASSQVARGYTEAFF
TRBV9	NA	TRBJ1-1	NA	TGTGCCAGCAGCGCCCAACTGGAGATGAACACTGAAGCTTTCTTT	CASSAQLEMNTEAFF
TRBV6-5	NA	TRBJ1-4	NA	TGTGCCAGCAGTTACTCAGGGGGGGGAGAAAAACTGTTTTTT	CASSYSGGGEKLFF
TRBV30	NA	TRBJ1-6	NA	TGTGCCTGGAACCCCCAGTATAATTCACCCCTCCACTTT	CAWNPQYNSPLHF
TRBV19	NA	TRBJ2-3	TRBD1	TGTGCCAGTAGTATAGAGATGGGACAGTACACAGATACGCAGTATTTT	CASSIEMGQYTDTQYF
TRBV7-9	NA	TRBJ1-6	NA	TGTGCCAGCAGCTTAGGACGGGTGCTGTATTCACCCCTCCACTTT	CASSLGRVLYSPLHF
TRBV7-2	NA	TRBJ2-3	NA	TGTGCCAGCAGCCGCGGCCCTACCGTCACAGATACGCAGTATTTT	CASSRGPTVTDTQYF
TRBV4-1	NA	TRBJ2-5	NA	TGCGCCAGCAGCCGAACAGGGCGGGAGACCCAGTACTTC	CASSRTGRETQYF
TRBV11-2	NA	TRBJ1-4	NA	TGTGCCAGCAGCGACGGAGCAGGGAAGACAACTAATGAAAAACTGTTTTTT	CASSDGAGKTTNEKLFF
TRBV14	NA	TRBJ1-2	NA	TGTGCCAGCAGCCCCGGGTTCGGGGGAAGTTTTGGCTACACCTTC	CASSPGFGGSFGYTF
TRBV6-5	NA	TRBJ2-1	NA	TGTGCCAGCAGTTTCGGTAATGAGCAGTTCTTC	CASSFGNEQFF
TRBV6-1	NA	TRBJ2-7	NA	TGTGCCAGCAGTAAAACCGGGACATTTACCTACGAGCAGTACTTC	CASSKTGTFTYEQYF
TRBV9	NA	TRBJ2-1	NA	TGTGCCAGCAGCGCCGGGGGAGGCTCTAAAGGCAATGAGCAGTTCTTC	CASSAGGGSKGNEQFF
TRBV2	NA	TRBJ2-7	NA	TGTGCCAGCAGTGTTGGCAGATCGATACCCTACGAGCAGTACTTC	CASSVGRSIPYEQYF
TRBV2	NA	TRBJ2-3	TRBD2	TGTGCCAGCAGTGAACAGCGGGGGGTACTCACAGATACGCAGTATTTT	CASSEQRGVLTDTQYF
TRBV18	NA	TRBJ1-5	TRBD1	TGTGCCAGCTCACCAGGGACAGGGGATAATCAGCCCCAGCATTTT	CASSPGTGDNQPQHF
TRBV19	few	TRBJ2-6	NA	TGTGCCAGTAGTATTCTTCCGGCTGGGGCCAACGTCCTGACTTTC	CASSILPAGANVLTF
TRBV6-1	NA	TRBJ2-7	NA	TGTGCCAGCAGGGACACTCACTACGAGCAGTACTTC	CASRDTHYEQYF
TRBV18	NA	TRBJ2-7	NA	TGTGCCAGCTCACCAAGATTAGCTGGGGGGAAGGTCGAGCAGTACTTC	CASSPRLAGGKVEQYF
TRBV27	NA	TRBJ2-7	TRBD1	TGTGCCAGCAGTTTGACAGGGGCCCCCCACGAGCAGTACTTC	CASSLTGAPHEQYF
TRBV7-9	NA	TRBJ2-2	NA	TGTGCCAGCCCCCCTCCCTACGGGGAGCTGTTTTTT	CASPPPYGELFF
TRBV5-6	once	TRBJ2-2	NA	TGTGCCAGCAGCTTGGGACAGATGGGCGGGGAGCTGTTTTTT	CASSLGQMGGELFF
TRBV28	NA	TRBJ2-4	NA	TGTGCCAGCAGTTCCCCCGGGATGGGTTGGAAAAACATTCAGTACTTC	CASSSPGMGWKNIQYF
TRBV5-8	NA	TRBJ2-3	NA	TGTGCCAGCAGCCATGGTGGGACTTCTTACACAGATACGCAGTATTTT	CASSHGGTSYTDTQYF
TRBV7-3	NA	TRBJ2-1	TRBD2	TGTGCCAGCAGCTTGGGACTAGCGGGAGCCCATGAGCAGTTCTTC	CASSLGLAGAHEQFF
TRBV5-1	NA	TRBJ1-4	TRBD1	TGCGCCAGCAGCTTGGGGACAGGGTATGAAAAACTGTTTTTT	CASSLGTGYEKLFF
TRBV27	NA	TRBJ2-1	TRBD1	TGTGCCAGCAGTTCTACAGGGGTCGGGAATGAGCAGTTCTTC	CASSSTGVGNEQFF
TRBV27	NA	TRBJ1-2	NA	TGTGCCAGCAGTTGGAACGGGAAGTCGGGCTACACCTTC	CASSWNGKSGYTF
TRBV6-5	once	TRBJ1-3	NA	TGTGCCAGCAGTTTCAACACAGGGACTGGAAACACCATATATTTT	CASSFNTGTGNTIYF
TRBV27	few	TRBJ2-7	NA	TGTGCCAGCAGTTTAAAGGAGAAGCCGGCATACGAGCAGTACTTC	CASSLKEKPAYEQYF
TRBV9	NA	TRBJ2-2	NA	TGTGCCAGCAGCGTAGAGGGCGGGCCGAACACCGGGGAGCTGTTTTTT	CASSVEGGPNTGELFF
TRBV14	NA	TRBJ2-5	TRBD2	TGTGCCAGCAGCCTCGGGACTAGGCCTCAAGAGACCCAGTACTTC	CASSLGTRPQETQYF
TRBV29-1	NA	TRBJ2-7	NA	TGCAGCGTTGAAGATCGGGTGACGAGAGACGGGGAGCAGTACTTC	CSVEDRVTRDGEQYF
TRBV7-7	few	TRBJ2-2	TRBD2	TGTGCTAGCGGGAAAGTAGGGGCTTCCAACACCGGGGAGCTGTTTTTT	CASGKVGASNTGELFF
TRBV7-9	NA	TRBJ2-5	NA	TGTGCCAGCAGCTCGCGGGACAGACTTGAAGAGACCCAGTACTTC	CASSSRDRLEETQYF
TRBV7-2	NA	TRBJ1-5	TRBD1	TGTGCCAGCAGCTTACAACCCCGGACAGGCTATAGCAATCAGCCCCAGCATTTT	CASSLQPRTGYSNQPQHF
TRBV7-9	NA	TRBJ2-2	TRBD2	TGTGCCAGCAGCGAGACTAGCGGGAGATCCGGGGAGCTGTTTTTT	CASSETSGRSGELFF
TRBV6-4	NA	TRBJ2-1	TRBD2	TGTGCCAGCAGTGACGGTACTAGCGGGAGCGATGAGCAGTTCTTC	CASSDGTSGSDEQFF
TRBV4-3	NA	TRBJ1-1	TRBD1	TGCGCCAGCAGCCGAGACACCACAGGGGTCAGGGACACTGAAGCTTTCTTT	CASSRDTTGVRDTEAFF
TRBV7-9	NA	TRBJ1-5	NA	TGTGCCAGCAGCTCAAAGGGGACACGGACGGGACCCCAGCATTTT	CASSSKGTRTGPQHF
TRBV27	NA	TRBJ2-7	TRBD2	TGTGCCAGCAGCAGGGGACTAGCGGGATCAACCTACGAGCAGTACTTC	CASSRGLAGSTYEQYF
TRBV19	NA	TRBJ1-1	NA	TGTGCCAGTAGTACGGTAACAGCGAACACTGAAGCTTTCTTT	CASSTVTANTEAFF
TRBV4-1	few	TRBJ2-6	TRBD1	TGCGCCAGCAGCCACGGACAGGGTTTACTCTCTGGGGCCAACGTCCTGACTTTC	CASSHGQGLLSGANVLTF